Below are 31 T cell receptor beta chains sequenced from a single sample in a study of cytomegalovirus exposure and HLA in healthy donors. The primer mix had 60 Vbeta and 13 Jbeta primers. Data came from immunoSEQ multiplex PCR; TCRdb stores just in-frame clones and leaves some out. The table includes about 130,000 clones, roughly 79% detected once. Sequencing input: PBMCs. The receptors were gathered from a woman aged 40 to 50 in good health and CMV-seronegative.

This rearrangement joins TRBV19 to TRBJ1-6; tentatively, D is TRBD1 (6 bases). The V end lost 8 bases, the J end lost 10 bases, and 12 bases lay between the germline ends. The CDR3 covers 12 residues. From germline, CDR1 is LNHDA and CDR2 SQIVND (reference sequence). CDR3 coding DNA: TGTGCCAGTGCCACAGGGTTATCACCCCTCCACTTT. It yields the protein CASATGLSPLHF.

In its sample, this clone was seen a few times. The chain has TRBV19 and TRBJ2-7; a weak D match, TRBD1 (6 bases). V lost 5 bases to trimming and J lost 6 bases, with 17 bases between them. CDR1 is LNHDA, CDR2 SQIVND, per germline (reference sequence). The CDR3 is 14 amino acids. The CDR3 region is CASSDQGRSSEQYF. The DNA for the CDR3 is TGTGCCAGTAGTGATCAGGGGCGGTCGTCCGAGCAGTACTTC.

CDR3 protein: CASSLGAAGNTGELFF. The CDR3 nucleotides read TGTGCCAGCAGCTTAGGGGCGGCGGGAAACACCGGGGAGCTGTTTTTT. V usage is TRBV7-6 and J usage is TRBJ2-2; TRBD2 is a possible D gene (6 bases). Trimming took off 1 base at V and 2 bases at J, with 11 bases between the two ends. The CDR3 spans 16 residues. Germline loops: CDR1 SGHVS, CDR2 FNYEAQ.

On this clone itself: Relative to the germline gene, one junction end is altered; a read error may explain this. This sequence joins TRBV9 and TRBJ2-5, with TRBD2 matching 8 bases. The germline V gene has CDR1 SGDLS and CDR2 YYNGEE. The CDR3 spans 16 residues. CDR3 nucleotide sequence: TGTGCCAGCAGCATAGGTTCCGGGGGGGACCAAAAGACCCAGTACTTC. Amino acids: CASSIGSGGDQKTQYF.

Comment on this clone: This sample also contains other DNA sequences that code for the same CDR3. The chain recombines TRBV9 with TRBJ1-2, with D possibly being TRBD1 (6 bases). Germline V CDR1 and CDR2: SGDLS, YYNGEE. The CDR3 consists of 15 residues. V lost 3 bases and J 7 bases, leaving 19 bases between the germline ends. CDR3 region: CASSAPPGQGSGYTF. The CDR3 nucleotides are TGTGCCAGCAGCGCCCCCCCGGGACAAGGGTCTGGCTACACCTTC.

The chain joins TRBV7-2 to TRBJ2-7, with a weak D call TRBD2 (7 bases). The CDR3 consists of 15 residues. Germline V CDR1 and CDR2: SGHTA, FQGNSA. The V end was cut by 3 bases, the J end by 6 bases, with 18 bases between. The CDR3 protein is CASSLEGGPSGEQYF. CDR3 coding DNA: TGTGCCAGCAGCTTGGAGGGGGGGCCATCGGGCGAGCAGTACTTC. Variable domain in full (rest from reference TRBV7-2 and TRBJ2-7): GAGVSQSPSNKVTEKGKDVELRCDPISGHTALYWYRQSLGQGLEFLIYFQGNSAPDKSGLPSDRFSAERTGGSVSTLTIQRTQQEDSAVYLCASSLEGGPSGEQYFGPGTRLTVT.

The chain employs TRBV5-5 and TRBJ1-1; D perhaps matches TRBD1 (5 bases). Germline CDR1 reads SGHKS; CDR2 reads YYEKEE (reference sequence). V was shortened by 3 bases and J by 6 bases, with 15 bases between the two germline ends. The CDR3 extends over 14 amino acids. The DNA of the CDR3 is TGTGCCAGCAGCTCCCTACTTGGGGGGGCTGAAGCTTTCTTT. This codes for CASSSLLGGAEAFF. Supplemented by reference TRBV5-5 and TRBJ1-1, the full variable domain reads DAGVTQSPTHLIKTRGQQVTLRCSPISGHKSVSWYQQVLGQGPQFIFQYYEKEERGRGNFPDRFSARQFPNYSSELNVNALLLGDSALYLCASSSLLGGAEAFFGQGTRLTVV.

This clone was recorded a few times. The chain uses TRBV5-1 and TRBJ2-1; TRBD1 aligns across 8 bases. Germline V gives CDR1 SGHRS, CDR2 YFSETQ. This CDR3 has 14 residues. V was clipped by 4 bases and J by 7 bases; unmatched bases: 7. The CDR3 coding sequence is TGCGCCAGCAGCCTTTTGACAGGGGCGAATGAGCAGTTCTTC. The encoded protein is CASSLLTGANEQFF.

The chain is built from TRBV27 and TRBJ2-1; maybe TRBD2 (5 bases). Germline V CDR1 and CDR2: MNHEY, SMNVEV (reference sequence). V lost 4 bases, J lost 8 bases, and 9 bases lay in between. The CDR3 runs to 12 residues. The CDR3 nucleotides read TGTGCCAGCAGTTCTAGCTTCGATGAGCAGTTCTTC. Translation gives CASSSSFDEQFF.

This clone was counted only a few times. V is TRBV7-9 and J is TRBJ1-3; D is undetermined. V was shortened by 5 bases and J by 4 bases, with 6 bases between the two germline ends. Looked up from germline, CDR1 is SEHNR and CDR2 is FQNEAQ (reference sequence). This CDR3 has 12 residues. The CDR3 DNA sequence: TGTGCCAGCAGCCCCCCAGGAAACACCATATATTTT. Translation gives CASSPPGNTIYF.

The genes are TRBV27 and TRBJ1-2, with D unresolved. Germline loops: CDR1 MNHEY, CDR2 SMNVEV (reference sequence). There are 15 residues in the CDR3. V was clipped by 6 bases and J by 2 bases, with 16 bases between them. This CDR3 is CASSPAGGLNYGYTF. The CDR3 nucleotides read TGTGCCAGCAGCCCGGCGGGAGGGTTAAACTATGGCTACACCTTC.

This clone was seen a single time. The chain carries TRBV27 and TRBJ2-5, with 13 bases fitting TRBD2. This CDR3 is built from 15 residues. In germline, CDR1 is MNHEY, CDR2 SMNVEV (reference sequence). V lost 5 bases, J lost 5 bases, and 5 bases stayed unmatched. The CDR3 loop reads CASSGGLAGWETQYF. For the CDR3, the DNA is TGTGCCAGCAGTGGGGGACTAGCGGGGTGGGAGACCCAGTACTTC.

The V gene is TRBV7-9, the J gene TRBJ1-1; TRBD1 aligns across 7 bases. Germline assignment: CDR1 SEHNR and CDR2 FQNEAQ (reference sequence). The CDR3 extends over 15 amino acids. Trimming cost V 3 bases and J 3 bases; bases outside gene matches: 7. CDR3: CASSFQTGVHTEAFF. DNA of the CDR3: TGTGCCAGCAGCTTCCAAACAGGGGTACACACTGAAGCTTTCTTT.

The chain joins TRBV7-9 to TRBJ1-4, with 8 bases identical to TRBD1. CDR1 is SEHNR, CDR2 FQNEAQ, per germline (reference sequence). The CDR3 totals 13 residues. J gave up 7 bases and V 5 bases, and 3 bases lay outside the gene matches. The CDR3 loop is CASSPTGVEKLFF. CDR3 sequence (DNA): TGTGCCAGCAGCCCGACAGGGGTTGAAAAACTGTTTTTT.

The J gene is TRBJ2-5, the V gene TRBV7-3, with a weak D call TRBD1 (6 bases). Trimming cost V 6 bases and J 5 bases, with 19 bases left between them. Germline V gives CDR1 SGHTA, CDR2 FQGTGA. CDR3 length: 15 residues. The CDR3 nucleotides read TGTGCCAGCAGTCTGACAGGACAACCGGGTGAGACCCAGTACTTC. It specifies CASSLTGQPGETQYF.

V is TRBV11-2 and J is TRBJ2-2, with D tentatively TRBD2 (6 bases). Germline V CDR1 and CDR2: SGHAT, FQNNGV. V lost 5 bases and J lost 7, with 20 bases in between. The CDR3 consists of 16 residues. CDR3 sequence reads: CASSPRLDPLNGELFF. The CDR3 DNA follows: TGTGCCAGCAGCCCCCGACTAGACCCTTTAAACGGGGAGCTGTTTTTT. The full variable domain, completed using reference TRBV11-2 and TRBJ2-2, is EAGVAQSPRYKIIEKRQSVAFWCNPISGHATLYWYQQILGQGPKLLIQFQNNGVVDDSQLPKDRFSAERLKGVDSTLKIQPAKLEDSAVYLCASSPRLDPLNGELFFGEGSRLTVL.

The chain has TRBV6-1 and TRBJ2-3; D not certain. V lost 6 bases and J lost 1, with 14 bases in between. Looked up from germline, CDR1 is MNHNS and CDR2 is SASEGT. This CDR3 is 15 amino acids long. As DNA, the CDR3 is TGTGCCAGCAGGTCGGGTGTTTTTGGCACAGATACGCAGTATTTT. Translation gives CASRSGVFGTDTQYF.

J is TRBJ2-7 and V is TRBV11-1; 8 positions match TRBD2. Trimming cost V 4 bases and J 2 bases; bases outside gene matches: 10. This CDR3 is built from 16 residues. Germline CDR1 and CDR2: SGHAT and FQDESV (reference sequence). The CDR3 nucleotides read TGTGCCAGCAGCTGGGGAGCGGGGGCGGAAGCCTACGAGCAGTACTTC. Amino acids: CASSWGAGAEAYEQYF.

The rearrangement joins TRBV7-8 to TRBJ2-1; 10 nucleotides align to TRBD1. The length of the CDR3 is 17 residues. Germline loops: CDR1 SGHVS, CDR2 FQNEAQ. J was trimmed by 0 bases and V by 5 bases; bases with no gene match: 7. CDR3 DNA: TGTGCCAGCAGCCGAGAACGGACAGGGGGCTCCTACAATGAGCAGTTCTTC. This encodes CASSRERTGGSYNEQFF. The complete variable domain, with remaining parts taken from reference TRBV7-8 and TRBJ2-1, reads GAGVSQSPRYKVAKRGQDVALRCDPISGHVSLFWYQQALGQGPEFLTYFQNEAQLDKSGLPSDRFFAERPEGSVSTLKIQRTQQEDSAVYLCASSRERTGGSYNEQFFGPGTRLTVL.

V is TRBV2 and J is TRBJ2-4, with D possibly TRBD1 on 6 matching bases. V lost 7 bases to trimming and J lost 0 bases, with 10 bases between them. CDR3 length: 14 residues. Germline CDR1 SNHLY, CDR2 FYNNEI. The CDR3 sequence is CASNGGLAKNIQYF. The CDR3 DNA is TGTGCCAGCAATGGGGGCCTAGCCAAAAACATTCAGTACTTC.

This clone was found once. Here the CDR3 DNA reads TGTGCCAGCAGCCAAGTTCGGGGGAGGGACACTGAAGCTTTCTTT. Amino acid sequence: CASSQVRGRDTEAFF. The chain uses TRBV14 and TRBJ1-1; a possible D gene is TRBD1 (5 bases). Trimming removed 1 base at V and 3 bases at J, with 12 bases between. The CDR3 consists of 15 residues. CDR1 is SGHDN and CDR2 is FVKESK in the germline V gene. The full variable domain, with the rest looked up from reference TRBV14 and TRBJ1-1, is EAGVTQFPSHSVIEKGQTVTLRCDPISGHDNLYWYRRVMGKEIKFLLHFVKESKQDESGMPNNRFLAERTGGTYSTLKVQPAELEDSGVYFCASSQVRGRDTEAFFGQGTRLTVV.

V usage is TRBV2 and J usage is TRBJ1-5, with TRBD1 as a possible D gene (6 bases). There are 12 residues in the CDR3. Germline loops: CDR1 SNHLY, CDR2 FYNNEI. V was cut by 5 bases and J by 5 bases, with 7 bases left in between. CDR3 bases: TGTGCCAGCAGTCGGACAGATCAGCCCCAGCATTTT. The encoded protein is CASSRTDQPQHF.

The CDR3 DNA is TGTGCCAGCAGATCCCGGACAGTAGCCAAAAACATTCAGTACTTC. It specifies CASRSRTVAKNIQYF. The chain combines TRBV6-5 with TRBJ2-4, with TRBD1 as a possible D gene (6 bases). Per germline, CDR1 MNHEY and CDR2 SVGAGI. This CDR3 is built from 15 residues. V was trimmed by 6 bases and J by 0 bases, leaving 12 bases between them.

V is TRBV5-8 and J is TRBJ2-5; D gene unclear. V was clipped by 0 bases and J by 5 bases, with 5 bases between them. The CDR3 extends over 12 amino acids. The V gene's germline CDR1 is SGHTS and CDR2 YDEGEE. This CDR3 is CASSLGRETQYF. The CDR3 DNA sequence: TGTGCCAGCAGCTTGGGCAGGGAGACCCAGTACTTC.

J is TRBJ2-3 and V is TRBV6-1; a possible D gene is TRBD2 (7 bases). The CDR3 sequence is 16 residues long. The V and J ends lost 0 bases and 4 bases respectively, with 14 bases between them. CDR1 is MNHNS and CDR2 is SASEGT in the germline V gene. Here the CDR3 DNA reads TGTGCCAGCAGTGAAGCAGTGGGGGGGCGATCAGATACGCAGTATTTT. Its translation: CASSEAVGGRSDTQYF.

This CDR3 is CASSHNRNTEAFF. DNA for the CDR3: TGTGCCAGCAGCCACAACCGGAACACTGAAGCTTTCTTT. This chain links TRBV7-6 with TRBJ1-1; no reliable D call. Germline V gives CDR1 SGHVS, CDR2 FNYEAQ. The ends were cut back, 5 bases at V and 1 base at J, with 8 bases in the middle. CDR3 size: 13 residues.

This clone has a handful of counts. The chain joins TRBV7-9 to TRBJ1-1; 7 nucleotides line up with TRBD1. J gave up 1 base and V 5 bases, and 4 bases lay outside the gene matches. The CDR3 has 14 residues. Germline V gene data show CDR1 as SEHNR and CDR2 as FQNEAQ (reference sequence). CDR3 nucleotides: TGTGCCAGCAGCCCTGGACAGGCGAACACTGAAGCTTTCTTT. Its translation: CASSPGQANTEAFF.

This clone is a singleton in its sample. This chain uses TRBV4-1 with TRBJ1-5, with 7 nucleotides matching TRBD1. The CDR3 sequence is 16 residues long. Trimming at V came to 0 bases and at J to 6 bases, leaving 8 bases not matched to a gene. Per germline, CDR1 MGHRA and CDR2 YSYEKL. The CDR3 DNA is TGCGCCAGCAGCCAAGAGGGTAGGGGGCTGGGTCAGCCCCAGCATTTT. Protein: CASSQEGRGLGQPQHF.

This chain's CDR3 is CTSSILPGLAGGPGVSYEQYF. The CDR3 nucleotides are TGCACCAGCAGCATCCTTCCGGGACTAGCGGGAGGGCCCGGGGTCTCCTACGAGCAGTACTTC. This rearrangement joins TRBV1 to TRBJ2-7; whether TRBD2, the table's D call, matches the DNA was not checked. TRBV1 is listed as a pseudogene. This CDR3 spans 21 amino acids.

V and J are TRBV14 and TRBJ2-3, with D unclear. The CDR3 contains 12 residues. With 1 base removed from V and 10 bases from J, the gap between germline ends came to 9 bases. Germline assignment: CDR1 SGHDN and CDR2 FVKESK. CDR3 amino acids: CASSQVTYAQYF. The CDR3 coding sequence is TGTGCCAGCAGCCAAGTTACTTATGCGCAGTATTTT.

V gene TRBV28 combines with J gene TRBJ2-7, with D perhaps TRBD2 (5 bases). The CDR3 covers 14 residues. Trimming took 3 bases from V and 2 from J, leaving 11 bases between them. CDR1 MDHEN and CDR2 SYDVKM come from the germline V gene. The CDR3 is CASSFSAGTYEQYF. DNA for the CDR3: TGTGCCAGCAGTTTTTCGGCCGGGACCTACGAGCAGTACTTC.